What follows describes a single TCR beta chain. The record originates from a study of blood T cell repertoires in COVID-19. Study summary: Sources were T cells, B-cell-depleted T cells, or PBMCs; the material itself was cDNA or gDNA.

From germline, CDR1 is SGDLS and CDR2 YYNGEE. The CDR3 loop spans 16 amino acids. After removal of 0 bases from V and 1 base from J, the junction contained 4 bases not matched to a gene. Clones were read by immunoSEQ multiplex PCR, and TCRdb kept only the in-frame ones, dropping some. Found here are roughly 95,000 clones, about 84% of them singletons; the top ten hold approximately 25%. Sample: peripheral blood. The V and J genes are TRBV9 and TRBJ2-3; 8 bases fit TRBD2. This clonotype was obtained from a human donor in a cohort sampled during active COVID-19. The CDR3 sequence: CASSVGGSGGTDTQYF. The CDR3 DNA sequence: TGTGCCAGCAGCGTAGGAGGTAGCGGGGGCACAGATACGCAGTATTTT.